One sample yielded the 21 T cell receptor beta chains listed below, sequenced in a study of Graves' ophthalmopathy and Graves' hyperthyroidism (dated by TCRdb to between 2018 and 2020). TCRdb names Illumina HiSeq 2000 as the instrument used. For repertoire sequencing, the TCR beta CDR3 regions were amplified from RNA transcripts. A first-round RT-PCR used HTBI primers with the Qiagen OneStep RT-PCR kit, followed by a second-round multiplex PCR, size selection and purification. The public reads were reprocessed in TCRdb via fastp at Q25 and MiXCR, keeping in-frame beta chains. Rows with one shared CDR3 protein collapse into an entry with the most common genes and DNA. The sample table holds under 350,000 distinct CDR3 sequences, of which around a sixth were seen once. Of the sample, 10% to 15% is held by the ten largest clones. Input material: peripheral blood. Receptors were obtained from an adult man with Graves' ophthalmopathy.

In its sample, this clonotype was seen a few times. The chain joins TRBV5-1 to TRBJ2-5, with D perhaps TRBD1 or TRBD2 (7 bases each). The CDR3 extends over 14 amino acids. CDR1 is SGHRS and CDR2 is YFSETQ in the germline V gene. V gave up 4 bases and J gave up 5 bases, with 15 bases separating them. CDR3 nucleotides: TGCGCCAGCAGCCAGGGGGGGATGCGGGAGACCCAGTACTTC. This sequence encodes CASSQGGMRETQYF.

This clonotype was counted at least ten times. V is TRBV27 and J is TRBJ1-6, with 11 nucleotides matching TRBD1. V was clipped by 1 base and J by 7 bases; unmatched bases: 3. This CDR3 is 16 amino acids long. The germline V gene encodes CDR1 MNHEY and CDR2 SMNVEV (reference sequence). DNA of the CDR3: TGTGCCAGCAGTTTATTTGGGACAGGGGGGAATTCACCCCTCCACTTT. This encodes CASSLFGTGGNSPLHF.

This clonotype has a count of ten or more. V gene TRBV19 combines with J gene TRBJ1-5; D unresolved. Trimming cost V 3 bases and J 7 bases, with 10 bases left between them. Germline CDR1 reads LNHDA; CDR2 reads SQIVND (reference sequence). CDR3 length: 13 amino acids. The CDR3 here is CASSMVGVQPQHF. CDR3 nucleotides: TGTGCCAGTAGTATGGTTGGGGTGCAGCCCCAGCATTTT.

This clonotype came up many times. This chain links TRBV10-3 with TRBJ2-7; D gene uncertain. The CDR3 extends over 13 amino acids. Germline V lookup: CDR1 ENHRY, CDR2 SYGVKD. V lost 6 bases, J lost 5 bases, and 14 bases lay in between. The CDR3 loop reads CAIRPGTPDEQYF. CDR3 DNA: TGTGCCATCAGACCTGGTACTCCCGACGAGCAGTACTTC.

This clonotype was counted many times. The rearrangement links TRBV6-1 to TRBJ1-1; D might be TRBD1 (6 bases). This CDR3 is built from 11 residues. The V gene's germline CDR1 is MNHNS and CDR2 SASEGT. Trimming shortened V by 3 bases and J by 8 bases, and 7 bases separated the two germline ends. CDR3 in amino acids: CASSDDREAFF. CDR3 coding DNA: TGTGCCAGCAGTGACGACAGGGAAGCTTTCTTT.

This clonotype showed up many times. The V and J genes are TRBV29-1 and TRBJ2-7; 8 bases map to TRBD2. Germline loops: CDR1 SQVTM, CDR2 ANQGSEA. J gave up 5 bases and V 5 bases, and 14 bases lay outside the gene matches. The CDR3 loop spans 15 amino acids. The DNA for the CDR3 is TGCAGCGTTTTCATCCGGTTTAGCGGGACCGACGAGCAGTACTTC. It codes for CSVFIRFSGTDEQYF.

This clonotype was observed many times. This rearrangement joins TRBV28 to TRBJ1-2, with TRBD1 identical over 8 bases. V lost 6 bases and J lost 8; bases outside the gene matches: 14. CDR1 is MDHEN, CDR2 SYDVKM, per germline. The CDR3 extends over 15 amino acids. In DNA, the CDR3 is TGTGCCAGCAGCAGGGGGGACAGGCCCAGTAGGGGCTACACCTTC. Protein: CASSRGDRPSRGYTF.

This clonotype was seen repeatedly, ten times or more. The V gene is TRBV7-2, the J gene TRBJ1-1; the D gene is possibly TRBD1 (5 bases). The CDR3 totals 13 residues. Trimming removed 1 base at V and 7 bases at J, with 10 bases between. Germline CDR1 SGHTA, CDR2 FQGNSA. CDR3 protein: CASSLGGGGEAFF. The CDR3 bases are TGTGCCAGCAGCTTAGGGGGCGGGGGTGAAGCTTTCTTT.

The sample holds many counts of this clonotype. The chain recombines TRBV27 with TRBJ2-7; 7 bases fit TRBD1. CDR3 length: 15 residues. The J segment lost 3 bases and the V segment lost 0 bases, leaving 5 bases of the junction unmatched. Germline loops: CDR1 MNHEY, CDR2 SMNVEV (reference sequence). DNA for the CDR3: TGTGCCAGCAGTTTATCCCCACAGGGGATCTACGAGCAGTACTTC. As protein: CASSLSPQGIYEQYF.

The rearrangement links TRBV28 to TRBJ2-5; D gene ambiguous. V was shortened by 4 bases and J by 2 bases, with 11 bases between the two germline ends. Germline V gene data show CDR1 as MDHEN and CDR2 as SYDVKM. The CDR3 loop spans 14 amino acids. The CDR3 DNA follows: TGTGCCAGCAGTTCCCAACCCAGACAAGAGACCCAGTACTTC. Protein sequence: CASSSQPRQETQYF.

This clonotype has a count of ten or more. The CDR3 DNA reads as TGTGCCAGCAGCTTAGATCGGGGTTCGGGCACTGAAGCTTTCTTT. This translates into CASSLDRGSGTEAFF. This chain uses TRBV11-2 with TRBJ1-1; no definite D call. The CDR3 spans 15 residues. The germline V and J ends were trimmed by 0 bases and 4 bases, with 12 bases remaining between them. Germline V gene lookup returns CDR1 SGHAT and CDR2 FQNNGV.

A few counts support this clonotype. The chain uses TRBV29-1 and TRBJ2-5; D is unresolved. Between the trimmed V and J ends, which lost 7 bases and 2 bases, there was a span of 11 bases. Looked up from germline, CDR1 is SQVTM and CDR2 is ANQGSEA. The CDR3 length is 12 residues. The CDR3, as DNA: TGCAGCGGGTGGGCCAGACAAGAGACCCAGTACTTC. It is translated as CSGWARQETQYF.

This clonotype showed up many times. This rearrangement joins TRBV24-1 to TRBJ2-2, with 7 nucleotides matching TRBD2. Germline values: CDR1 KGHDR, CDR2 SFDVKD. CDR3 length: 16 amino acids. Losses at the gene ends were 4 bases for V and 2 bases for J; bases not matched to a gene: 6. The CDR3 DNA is TGTGCCACCAGTGACCGTACTAGCGCCAACACCGGGGAGCTGTTTTTT. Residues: CATSDRTSANTGELFF.

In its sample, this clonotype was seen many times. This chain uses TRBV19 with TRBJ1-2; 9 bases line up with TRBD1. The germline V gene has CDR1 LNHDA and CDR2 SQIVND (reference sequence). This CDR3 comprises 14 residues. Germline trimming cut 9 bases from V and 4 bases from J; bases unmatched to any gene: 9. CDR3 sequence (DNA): TGTGCCAGCGACCCGGGACAGGGTGTCTATGGCTACACCTTC. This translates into CASDPGQGVYGYTF.

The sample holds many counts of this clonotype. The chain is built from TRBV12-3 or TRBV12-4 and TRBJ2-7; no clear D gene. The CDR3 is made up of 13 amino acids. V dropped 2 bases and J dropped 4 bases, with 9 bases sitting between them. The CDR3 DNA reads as TGTGCCAGCAGTTTAAGTCGGCCTTACGAGCAGTACTTC. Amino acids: CASSLSRPYEQYF.

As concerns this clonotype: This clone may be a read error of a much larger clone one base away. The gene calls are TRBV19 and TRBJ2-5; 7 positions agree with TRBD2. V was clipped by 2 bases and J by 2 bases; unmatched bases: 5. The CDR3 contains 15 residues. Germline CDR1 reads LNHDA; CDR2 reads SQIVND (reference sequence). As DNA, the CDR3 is TGTGCCAGTAGTATAAGCGGGGTAGGTCAAGAGACCCAGTACTTC. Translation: CASSISGVGQETQYF. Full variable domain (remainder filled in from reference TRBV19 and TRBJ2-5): DGGITQSPKYLFRKEGQNVTLSCEQNLNHDAMYWYRQDPGQGLRLIYYSQIVNDFQKGDIAEGYSVSREKKESFPLTVTSAQKNPTAFYLCASSISGVGQETQYFGPGTRLLVL.

The CDR3 loop reads CASSIFGTDTNYGYTF. The CDR3 bases are TGTGCCAGTAGTATTTTTGGGACAGATACTAACTATGGCTACACCTTC. V and J are TRBV19 and TRBJ1-2; 7 nucleotides agree with TRBD1. J was trimmed by 0 bases and V by 3 bases; bases with no gene match: 7. Germline V gene sequence: CDR1 LNHDA, CDR2 SQIVND (reference sequence). This CDR3 has 16 amino acids.

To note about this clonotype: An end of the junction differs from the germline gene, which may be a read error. In DNA, the CDR3 is TGTGCCAGCAGTTACTCAGGACCCCACGGGGAGCCCCAGCATTTT. Translated, it gives CASSYSGPHGEPQHF. The rearrangement links TRBV6-4 to TRBJ1-5; D gene unclear. The germline CDR1 and CDR2 sequences are MRHNA and SNTAGT. This CDR3 comprises 15 residues.

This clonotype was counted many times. CDR3 DNA: TGTGCCAGCAGTTATTCTACAGGTCAGCCCCAGCATTTT. It is translated as CASSYSTGQPQHF. The chain has TRBV28 and TRBJ1-5; weak D call: TRBD1 (5 bases). With 4 bases removed from V and 6 bases from J, the gap between germline ends came to 10 bases. CDR3 length: 13 residues. Germline V gene data show CDR1 as MDHEN and CDR2 as SYDVKM.

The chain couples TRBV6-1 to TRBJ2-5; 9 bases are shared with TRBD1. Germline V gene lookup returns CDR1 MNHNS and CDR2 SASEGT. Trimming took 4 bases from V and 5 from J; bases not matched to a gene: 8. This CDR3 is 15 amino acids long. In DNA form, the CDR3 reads TGTGCCAGCAGTGTATTACAGGGGGCTTGGGAGACCCAGTACTTC. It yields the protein CASSVLQGAWETQYF.

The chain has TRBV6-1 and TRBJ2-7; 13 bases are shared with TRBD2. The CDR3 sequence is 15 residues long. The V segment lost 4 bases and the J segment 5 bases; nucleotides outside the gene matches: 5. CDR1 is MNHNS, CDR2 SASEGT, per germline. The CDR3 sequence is CASSGGLAGANEQYF. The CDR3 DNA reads TGTGCCAGCAGTGGAGGACTAGCGGGAGCCAACGAGCAGTACTTC.